A single sample is the source of the 7 T cell receptor beta chains below, sequenced in a study of T cell responses to AZD1222 COVID-19 vaccine. Profiled with immunoSEQ multiplex PCR; TCRdb holds only in-frame clones, not every one. The sample lists about 140,000 clones; about 92% were seen once. The sample in question was peripheral blood, obtained 28 days after the second AZD1222 dose. The source is an adult who received the AZD1222 COVID-19 vaccine.

CDR3 bases: TGTGCCAGCACTGGGGACCTACTAGCGGGAAGGACCGGGGAGCTGTTTTTT. Translated: CASTGDLLAGRTGELFF. The V call is TRBV27, the J call TRBJ2-2, with 10 bases that match TRBD2. CDR1 and CDR2 (germline): MNHEY, SMNVEV (reference sequence). The CDR3 spans 17 residues. Trimming cost V 7 bases and J 5 bases; bases outside gene matches: 13.

This chain uses TRBV3-1 (or the pseudogene TRBV3-2) with TRBJ2-2; tentative D call: TRBD1 (5 bases). The CDR3 length is 16 residues. Germline V CDR1 and CDR2: LGHDT, YNNKEL (reference sequence). Trimming shortened V by 4 bases and J by 2 bases, and 14 bases separated the two germline ends. The DNA for the CDR3 is TGTGCCAGCAGCCTTTCTTCCACAGGAAACACCGGGGAGCTGTTTTTT. Translation: CASSLSSTGNTGELFF.

This clone was recorded once. Other DNA sequences within the sample encode an identical CDR3. J is TRBJ1-1 and V is TRBV5-1; D unresolved. Trimming cost V 1 base and J 0 bases, with 7 bases left between them. Looked up from germline, CDR1 is SGHRS and CDR2 is YFSETQ. The CDR3 is 14 residues long. The CDR3 loop is CASSLRTLNTEAFF. The DNA for the CDR3 is TGCGCCAGCAGCTTGCGAACACTGAACACTGAAGCTTTCTTT.

V usage is TRBV4-1 and J usage is TRBJ2-1, with D possibly TRBD1 on 5 matching bases. The germline V gene encodes CDR1 MGHRA and CDR2 YSYEKL. This CDR3 is built from 17 residues. Between the trimmed V and J ends, which lost 0 bases and 1 base, there was a span of 13 bases. CDR3 sequence reads: CASSQEVYRQSYNEQFF. CDR3 sequence (DNA): TGCGCCAGCAGCCAAGAAGTTTACCGACAGTCCTACAATGAGCAGTTCTTC.

The genes are TRBV9 and TRBJ2-7; TRBD2 is a possible D gene (6 bases). Germline-derived CDR1 and CDR2 are SGDLS and YYNGEE. The CDR3 sequence is 14 residues long. V was shortened by 2 bases and J by 0 bases, with 9 bases between the two germline ends. The CDR3 protein is CASSVGTVSYEQYF. The DNA for the CDR3 is TGTGCCAGCAGCGTTGGGACTGTCTCCTACGAGCAGTACTTC.

The chain joins TRBV24-1 to TRBJ2-3; a possible D gene is TRBD2 (5 bases). The CDR3 runs to 16 residues. The V gene lost 5 bases and the J gene lost 5 bases, with 19 bases spanning the gap. Germline V gene lookup returns CDR1 KGHDR and CDR2 SFDVKD. This chain's CDR3 is CATSGGRPMKVDTQYF. The CDR3 region has the DNA TGTGCCACCAGTGGAGGGAGACCGATGAAGGTAGATACGCAGTATTTT.

This sequence joins TRBV11-2 and TRBJ2-3, with TRBD2 identical over 12 bases. Trimming took 4 bases from V and 3 from J; bases not matched to a gene: 14. Germline CDR1 SGHAT, CDR2 FQNNGV. The CDR3 consists of 19 residues. The CDR3 here is CASSYPTSGRSLGTDTQYF. In nucleotides, the CDR3 is TGTGCCAGCAGCTACCCGACTAGCGGGAGAAGTTTAGGTACAGATACGCAGTATTTT.